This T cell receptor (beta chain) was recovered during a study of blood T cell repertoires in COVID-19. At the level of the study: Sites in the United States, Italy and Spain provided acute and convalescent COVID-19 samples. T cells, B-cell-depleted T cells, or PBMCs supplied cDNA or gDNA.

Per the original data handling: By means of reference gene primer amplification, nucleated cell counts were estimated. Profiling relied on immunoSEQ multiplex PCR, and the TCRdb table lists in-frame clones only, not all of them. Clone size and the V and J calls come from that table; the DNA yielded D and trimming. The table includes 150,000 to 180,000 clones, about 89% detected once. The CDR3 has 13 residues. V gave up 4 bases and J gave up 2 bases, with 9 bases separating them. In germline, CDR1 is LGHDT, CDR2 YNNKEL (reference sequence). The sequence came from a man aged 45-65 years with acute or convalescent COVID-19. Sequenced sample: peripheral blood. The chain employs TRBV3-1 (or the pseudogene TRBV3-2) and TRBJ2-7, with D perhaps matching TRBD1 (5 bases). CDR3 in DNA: TGTGCCAGCAGCCCCGGACATACCTACGAGCAGTACTTC. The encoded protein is CASSPGHTYEQYF.